This TCR beta chain was recorded in a study of T cell responses to AZD1222 COVID-19 vaccine. This clone has only one observation. The CDR3 consists of 16 residues. The germline CDR1 and CDR2 sequences are MDHEN and SYDVKM. The ends lost 6 bases at V and 3 bases at J; junction bases unmatched: 10. The protocol was immunoSEQ multiplex PCR, while the TCRdb copy is restricted to in-frame clones and leaves out a portion. Altogether around 210,000 clones are present, 94% being singletons, with the ten largest covering over 1.5%. The source of this sequence is an adult who received the MenACWY meningococcal vaccine as a control. The chain combines TRBV28 with TRBJ2-1; 8 positions agree with TRBD2. The sequenced sample was peripheral blood, obtained 28 days after the second dose of the MenACWY control vaccine. CDR3 sequence (DNA): TGTGCCAGCAGCTGGGTCGGGAGCGGGGGCTACAATGAGCAGTTCTTC. Protein: CASSWVGSGGYNEQFF. The full variable domain, in which reference TRBV28 and TRBJ2-1 provide the parts outside the CDR3, is DVKVTQSSRYLVKRTGEKVFLECVQDMDHENMFWYRQDPGLGLRLIYFSYDVKMKEKGDIPEGYSVSREKKERFSLILESASTNQTSMYLCASSWVGSGGYNEQFFGPGTRLTVL.